This paragraph covers one TCR beta chain sequence. Its antigen is undetermined. The data are from a study of T cell responses to AZD1222 COVID-19 vaccine. Clones were read by immunoSEQ multiplex PCR, and TCRdb kept only the in-frame ones, dropping some. The sample has under 70,000 clones; approximately 83% are singletons. Study outcomes and limitations: Nearly half of spike-specific TCRs reportedly target unmutated variant regions.

Germline CDR1 SGHTA, CDR2 FQGNSA. Trimming left V 7 bases short and J 5 bases short, with 17 bases between. The CDR3 has 14 amino acids. V is TRBV7-2 and J is TRBJ1-1; D gene unclear. The TCR comes from an adult in good health. The sample consisted of peripheral blood, taken on day 0 of AZD1222 vaccination. As DNA, the CDR3 is TGTGCCAGCATCTGGCAAAGGGATGGGACTGAAGCTTTCTTT. Translation: CASIWQRDGTEAFF.